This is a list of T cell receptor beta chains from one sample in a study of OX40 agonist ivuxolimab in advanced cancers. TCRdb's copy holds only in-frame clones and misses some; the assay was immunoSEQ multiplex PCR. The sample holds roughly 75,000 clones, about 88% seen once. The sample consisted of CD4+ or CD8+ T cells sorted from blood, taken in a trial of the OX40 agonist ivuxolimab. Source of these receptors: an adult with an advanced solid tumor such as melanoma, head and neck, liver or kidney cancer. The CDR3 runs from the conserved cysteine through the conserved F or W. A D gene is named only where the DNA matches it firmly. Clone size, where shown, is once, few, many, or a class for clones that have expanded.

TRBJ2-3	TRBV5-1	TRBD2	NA	CASSLVAGEDTQYF	TGCGCCAGCAGCTTGGTGGCGGGAGAGGATACGCAGTATTTT
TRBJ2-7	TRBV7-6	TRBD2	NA	CASSLTSGSSYEQYF	TGTGCCAGCAGCTTAACTAGCGGGAGCTCCTACGAGCAGTACTTC
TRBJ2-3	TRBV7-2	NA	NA	CASSRLRLVSTDTQYF	TGTGCCAGCAGCCGCCTTAGACTGGTGAGCACAGATACGCAGTATTTT
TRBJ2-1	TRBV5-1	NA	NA	CASSLVRNEQFF	TGCGCCAGCAGCTTGGTTCGGAATGAGCAGTTCTTC
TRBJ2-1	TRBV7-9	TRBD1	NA	CASSLSRQGFEQFF	TGTGCCAGCAGCTTAAGTAGACAGGGGTTTGAGCAGTTCTTC
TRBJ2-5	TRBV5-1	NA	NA	CASSRMQETQYF	TGCGCCAGCAGTCGGATGCAAGAGACCCAGTACTTC
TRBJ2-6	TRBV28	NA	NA	CASTTILGGGPGANVLTF	TGTGCCAGCACCACAATCCTAGGAGGGGGACCTGGGGCCAACGTCCTGACTTTC
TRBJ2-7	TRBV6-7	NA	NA	CASRSGHYEQYF	TGTGCCAGCAGGTCGGGACACTACGAGCAGTACTTC
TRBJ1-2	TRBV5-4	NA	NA	CASSPTANYGYTF	TGTGCCAGCAGCCCGACAGCTAACTATGGCTACACCTTC
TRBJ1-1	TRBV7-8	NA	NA	CASSLDRAREAFF	TGTGCCAGCAGCTTAGATAGGGCAAGAGAAGCTTTCTTT
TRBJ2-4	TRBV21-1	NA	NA	CASSKVVSGRVRNIQYF	TGTGCCAGCAGCAAAGTTGTTAGCGGGAGGGTTCGGAACATTCAGTACTTC
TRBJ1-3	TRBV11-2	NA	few	CASSLGGNTIYF	TGTGCCAGCAGCTTAGGCGGAAACACCATATATTTT
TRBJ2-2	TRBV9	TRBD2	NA	CASSPRTSGTNTGELFF	TGTGCCAGCAGCCCAAGGACTAGCGGGACCAACACCGGGGAGCTGTTTTTT
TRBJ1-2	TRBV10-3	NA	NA	CAISETPGRVGSYTF	TGTGCCATCAGTGAAACTCCGGGCCGCGTTGGGAGCTACACCTTC
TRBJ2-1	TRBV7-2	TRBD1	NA	CASSLAGQGNNEQFF	TGTGCCAGCAGCTTAGCGGGACAGGGTAACAATGAGCAGTTCTTC
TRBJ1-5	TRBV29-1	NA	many	CSAVDSFNQPQHF	TGCAGCGCCGTAGACAGTTTCAATCAGCCCCAGCATTTT
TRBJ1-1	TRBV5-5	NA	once	CASSLVWTRETEAFF	TGTGCCAGCAGCTTGGTATGGACCAGGGAGACTGAAGCTTTCTTT
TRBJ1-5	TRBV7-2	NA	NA	CASSPGRNQPQHF	TGTGCCAGCAGCCCCGGACGTAATCAACCCCAGCATTTT
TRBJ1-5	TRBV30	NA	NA	CAWSQGGINQPQHF	TGTGCCTGGAGCCAAGGGGGAATCAATCAGCCCCAGCATTTT
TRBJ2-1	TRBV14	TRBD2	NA	CASSPLAGGNKYNEQFF	TGTGCCAGCAGCCCCCTAGCGGGAGGAAATAAATACAATGAGCAGTTCTTC
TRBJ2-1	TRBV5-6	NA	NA	CASSLDYLYNEQFF	TGTGCCAGCAGCTTGGATTACCTCTACAATGAGCAGTTCTTC
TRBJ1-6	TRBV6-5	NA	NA	CASSYSGGGSPLHF	TGTGCCAGCAGTTACTCAGGAGGCGGTTCACCCCTCCACTTT
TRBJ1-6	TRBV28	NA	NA	CASSLPQTRSPLHF	TGTGCCAGCAGTTTGCCCCAGACCCGGTCACCCCTCCACTTT
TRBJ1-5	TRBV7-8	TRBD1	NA	CASSGTGSVRQPQHF	TGTGCCAGCAGCGGGACAGGGTCTGTGAGACAGCCCCAGCATTTT
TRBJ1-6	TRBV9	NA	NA	CASSVSDGNSPLHF	TGTGCCAGCAGCGTATCGGACGGTAATTCACCCCTCCACTTT
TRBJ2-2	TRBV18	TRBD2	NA	CASSQLAGEFGELFF	TGTGCCAGCTCACAACTAGCGGGAGAGTTCGGGGAGCTGTTTTTT
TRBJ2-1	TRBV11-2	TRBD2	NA	CASSSGLAGNNEQFF	TGTGCCAGCAGCTCGGGACTAGCGGGGAACAATGAGCAGTTCTTC
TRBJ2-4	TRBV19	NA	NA	CASSGLIAKNIQYF	TGTGCCAGTAGTGGGTTGATAGCCAAAAACATTCAGTACTTC
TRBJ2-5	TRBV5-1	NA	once	CASSLVGLRETQYF	TGCGCCAGCAGCTTGGTGGGACTGAGGGAGACCCAGTACTTC
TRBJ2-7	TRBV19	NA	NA	CASSPRGQGISYEQYF	TGTGCCAGTAGCCCGCGGGGTCAGGGTATCTCCTACGAGCAGTACTTC
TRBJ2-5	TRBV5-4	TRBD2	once	CASSLEGTSQETQYF	TGTGCCAGCAGCTTGGAGGGGACTAGCCAAGAGACCCAGTACTTC
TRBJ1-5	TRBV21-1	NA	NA	CASSRPTGTGGIQPQHF	TGTGCCAGCAGCAGGCCCACCGGGACAGGGGGCATTCAGCCCCAGCATTTT
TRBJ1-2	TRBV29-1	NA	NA	CSVDTSGAGYGYTF	TGCAGCGTGGATACCTCAGGGGCTGGCTATGGCTACACCTTC
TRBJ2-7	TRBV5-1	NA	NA	CASSPYEQYF	TGCGCCAGCAGCCCCTACGAGCAGTACTTC
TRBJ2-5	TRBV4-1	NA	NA	CASSQDGEADIQETQYF	TGCGCCAGCAGCCAAGACGGTGAAGCGGATATACAAGAGACCCAGTACTTC
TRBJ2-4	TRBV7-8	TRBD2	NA	CASSLGGGLAKNIQYF	TGTGCCAGCAGCTTAGGGGGAGGGCTAGCCAAAAACATTCAGTACTTC
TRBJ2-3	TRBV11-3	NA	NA	CASSFGGIGGADTQYF	TGTGCCAGCAGCTTTGGGGGGATCGGTGGTGCGGATACGCAGTATTTT
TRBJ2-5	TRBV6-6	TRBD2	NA	CASSWGGQETQYF	TGTGCCAGCAGTTGGGGGGGACAAGAGACCCAGTACTTC
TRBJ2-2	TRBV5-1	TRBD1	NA	CASSPGTGGIYTGELFF	TGCGCCAGCAGCCCCGGGACAGGGGGTATTTACACCGGGGAGCTGTTTTTT
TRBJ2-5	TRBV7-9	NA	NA	CASSPGVDRDAETQYF	TGTGCCAGCAGCCCGGGAGTGGATAGGGATGCGGAGACCCAGTACTTC
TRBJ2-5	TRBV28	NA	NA	CASSRVRHQETQYF	TGTGCCAGCAGCCGCGTACGCCACCAAGAGACCCAGTACTTC
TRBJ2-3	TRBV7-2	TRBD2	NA	CASSFPGEGLAGEGTQYF	TGTGCCAGCAGCTTCCCCGGGGAAGGACTAGCGGGAGAGGGTACGCAGTATTTT
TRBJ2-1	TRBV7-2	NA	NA	CASSLAIGQYNEQFF	TGTGCCAGCAGCTTAGCCATAGGCCAATACAATGAGCAGTTCTTC
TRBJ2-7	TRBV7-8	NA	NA	CASSLGGWAGGLYEQYF	TGTGCCAGCAGCCTAGGTGGCTGGGCAGGGGGACTCTACGAGCAGTACTTC
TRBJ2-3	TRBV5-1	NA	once	CASSLVGESTDTQYF	TGCGCCAGCAGCTTGGTGGGGGAGAGCACAGATACGCAGTATTTT
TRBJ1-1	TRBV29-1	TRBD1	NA	CSVAGTGGPNTEAFF	TGCAGCGTTGCCGGGACAGGGGGCCCGAACACTGAAGCTTTCTTT
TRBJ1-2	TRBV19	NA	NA	CASSMRGANYGYTF	TGTGCCAGTAGTATGCGTGGAGCGAACTATGGCTACACCTTC
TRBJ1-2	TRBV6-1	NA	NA	CASSERALGYGYTF	TGTGCCAGCAGTGAAAGGGCACTTGGCTATGGCTACACCTTC
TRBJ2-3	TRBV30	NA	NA	CAWSPLAPLGTRTDTQYF	TGTGCCTGGAGTCCCTTAGCCCCACTAGGTACGAGGACAGATACGCAGTATTTT
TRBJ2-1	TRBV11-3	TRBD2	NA	CASSLDSGRTEQFF	TGTGCCAGCAGCCTCGATAGCGGGAGGACTGAGCAGTTCTTC
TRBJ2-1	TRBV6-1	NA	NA	CASSEGQGPHEQFF	TGTGCCAGCAGTGAAGGGCAGGGACCCCACGAGCAGTTCTTC
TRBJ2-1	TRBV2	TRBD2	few	CASKKAGARHNEQFF	TGTGCCAGCAAAAAAGCGGGAGCACGGCACAATGAGCAGTTCTTC
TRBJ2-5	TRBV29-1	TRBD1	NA	CSVEVNGQGGETQYF	TGCAGCGTTGAAGTCAACGGACAGGGAGGTGAGACCCAGTACTTC